The 31 T cell receptor beta chains given below trace back to one sample, sequenced in a study of vaccination effects on CD4 cells after COVID-19. The protocol was immunoSEQ multiplex PCR, while the TCRdb copy is restricted to in-frame clones and leaves out a portion. The sample contains approximately 70,000 clones, approximately 75% of which appear only once. No antigen is known for these receptors. After expansion with viral peptide pools in the ViraFEST assay, antigen-specific CD4+ T cells were sequenced. Following an approximately ten-day culture, CD4+ T cells were purified. Absence of prior SARS-CoV-2 infection characterized the vaccine recipients, who showed negative nucleocapsid antibodies. The sample was CD4+ T cells from PBMCs cultured with HCoV-NL63 spike peptides, taken before COVID-19 vaccination. Receptor source: a human donor who received a COVID-19 vaccine.

The rearrangement uses TRBV5-1 and TRBJ2-2; the D gene is possibly TRBD1 (6 bases). This CDR3 is built from 15 residues. From germline, CDR1 is SGHRS and CDR2 YFSETQ. V was clipped by 7 bases and J by 1 base, with 14 bases between them. The DNA of the CDR3 is TGCGCCAGCGCTCAGGGGCAGGGGAACACCGGGGAGCTGTTTTTT. Amino acids: CASAQGQGNTGELFF.

This clone occurred a few times. The chain is built from TRBV10-3 and TRBJ1-1; the D gene is possibly TRBD1 (6 bases). V was trimmed by 4 bases and J by 0 bases, leaving 9 bases between them. CDR3 length: 14 residues. Germline lookup yields CDR1 ENHRY and CDR2 SYGVKD. CDR3 amino acids: CAISVTGMNTEAFF. The CDR3 coding sequence is TGTGCCATCAGTGTAACAGGGATGAACACTGAAGCTTTCTTT.

V gene TRBV3-1 (or the pseudogene TRBV3-2) combines with J gene TRBJ1-6; TRBD1 matches at 7 bases. The CDR3 runs 16 residues. With 4 bases clipped from V and 8 bases from J, the junction kept 11 bases outside the gene matches. CDR1 and CDR2 from the germline V gene are LGHDT and YNNKEL (reference sequence). The DNA of the CDR3 is TGTGCCAGCAGCCCCACTTTAGACAGGGTATATTCACCCCTCCACTTT. Translation gives CASSPTLDRVYSPLHF.

The rearrangement joins TRBV24-1 to TRBJ1-5; 12 nucleotides agree with TRBD1. The germline V gene has CDR1 KGHDR and CDR2 SFDVKD. The CDR3 has 17 residues. Germline trimming cut 5 bases from V and 1 base from J; bases unmatched to any gene: 5. The CDR3 loop is CATSGSGTGGSNQPQHF. Written as DNA, the CDR3 is TGTGCCACCAGTGGCTCCGGGACAGGGGGCAGCAATCAGCCCCAGCATTTT.

V gene TRBV6-2 or TRBV6-3 combines with J gene TRBJ2-7; 7 bases agree with TRBD2. The V gene's germline CDR1 is MNHEY and CDR2 SVGEGT. This CDR3 spans 15 amino acids. V dropped 6 bases and J dropped 3; count of bases not matched to a gene: 11. CDR3 nucleotide sequence: TGTGCCAGCAGCCCAAAGCGGGGCTACTACTACGAGCAGTACGTC. The encoded protein is CASSPKRGYYYEQYV.

The V and J genes are TRBV18 and TRBJ2-3; 8 nucleotides line up with TRBD1. V trimming: 3 bases; J trimming: 4 bases; junction bases outside the gene matches: 6. Germline V gene data show CDR1 as KGHSH and CDR2 as LQKENI. This CDR3 spans 15 amino acids. The CDR3 bases are TGTGCCAGCTCACCCTTCGGACAGGGCCCAGATACGCAGTATTTT. Translation: CASSPFGQGPDTQYF.

The genes are TRBV6-5 and TRBJ2-1; 8 nucleotides align to TRBD2. The junction had 12 bases not matched to a gene; V was cut back by 0 bases and J by 14 bases. Germline V lookup: CDR1 MNHEY, CDR2 SVGAGI. The CDR3 runs 15 residues. The CDR3 nucleotides are TGTGCCAGCAGTTACTCGCGCGCGGGGGGTCCAGGGGAGTTCTTC. This sequence encodes CASSYSRAGGPGEFF.

The chain links TRBV12-5 to TRBJ2-3, with D maybe TRBD2 (6 bases). V dropped 6 bases and J dropped 3 bases, with 7 bases sitting between them. This CDR3 comprises 12 residues. CDR1 and CDR2 from the germline V gene are LGHNT and FRNRAP. The CDR3 protein is CASGAGTDTQYF. CDR3 in DNA: TGTGCTAGTGGCGCGGGGACAGATACGCAGTATTTT.

V and J are TRBV10-3 and TRBJ2-7, with 9 bases identical to TRBD1. The V gene's germline CDR1 is ENHRY and CDR2 SYGVKD. This CDR3 contains 15 residues. The V and J ends lost 3 bases and 2 bases, in that order; junction bases with no gene match: 5. The CDR3 region is CAISEGQGPTYEQYV. Written as DNA, the CDR3 is TGTGCCATCAGTGAAGGACAGGGGCCAACCTACGAGCAGTACGTC.

This chain joins TRBV7-9 and TRBJ1-5, with D hard to call. Germline assignment: CDR1 SEHNR and CDR2 FQNEAQ (reference sequence). Trimming pared 0 bases from V and 6 bases from J, leaving 3 bases between. This CDR3 has 12 residues. The CDR3 reads CASSLAVQPQHF. The CDR3 DNA is TGTGCCAGCAGCTTAGCGGTTCAGCCCCAGCATTTT.

CDR3 sequence reads: CASSLTGDSETQYF. The CDR3 nucleotides read TGTGCCAGCAGCTTGACAGGGGATTCAGAGACCCAGTACTTC. The gene calls are TRBV6-4 and TRBJ2-5; 8 nucleotides match TRBD1. The CDR3 contains 14 residues. With V trimmed by 6 bases and J by 4 bases, 7 bases remained unmatched. Germline V CDR1 and CDR2: MRHNA, SNTAGT.

The rearrangement links TRBV7-8 to TRBJ1-5; TRBD1 is a possible D gene (5 bases). The germline V and J ends were trimmed by 10 bases and 7 bases, with 17 bases remaining between them. The CDR3 is made up of 13 amino acids. Germline lookup yields CDR1 SGHVS and CDR2 FQNEAQ. The DNA of the CDR3 is TGTGCCACCTCACAACACCGGGGGCAGCCCCAGCATTTT. This encodes CATSQHRGQPQHF.

The chain has TRBV27 and TRBJ2-1; D could derive from TRBD1 or TRBD2 (5 bases each). This CDR3 has 14 amino acids. V gave up 6 bases and J gave up 5 bases, with 14 bases separating them. Germline V gene sequence: CDR1 MNHEY, CDR2 SMNVEV (reference sequence). Here the CDR3 DNA reads TGTGCCAGCAGGGGGACGGCACGAAACAATGAGCAGTTCTTC. It specifies CASRGTARNNEQFF.

The gene calls are TRBV7-2 and TRBJ2-3, with 9 bases identical to TRBD2. This CDR3 has 16 amino acids. The germline V gene encodes CDR1 SGHTA and CDR2 FQGNSA. V lost 1 base, J lost 6 bases, and 8 bases stayed unmatched. For the CDR3, the DNA is TGTGCCAGCAGCTTAGTTGCGGGGGGGCCCGGGGATACGCAGTATTTT. Its protein product is CASSLVAGGPGDTQYF.

The chain carries TRBV4-1 and TRBJ2-7; a weak D match, TRBD1 (6 bases). The V end lost 0 bases, the J end lost 5 bases, and 14 bases lay between the germline ends. This CDR3 has 15 residues. CDR1 and CDR2 from the germline V gene are MGHRA and YSYEKL. The CDR3 DNA reads as TGCGCCAGCAGCCAAGATCCTTACAGGGCGAACGAGCAGTACGTC. It encodes CASSQDPYRANEQYV.

This clone was picked up a small number of times. The V call is TRBV7-9, the J call TRBJ1-4; TRBD1 matches at 10 bases. The V gene end was trimmed by 5 bases and the J gene end by 5 bases; junction bases not matched to a gene: 2. Germline assignment: CDR1 SEHNR and CDR2 FQNEAQ (reference sequence). The CDR3 loop spans 14 amino acids. DNA of the CDR3: TGTGCCAGCAGCCGGGGACAGGGGAATGAAAAACTGTTTTTT. Translated, it gives CASSRGQGNEKLFF.

The chain joins TRBV5-8 to TRBJ1-6; possibly TRBD1 for D (5 bases). V lost 4 bases and J 0 bases, leaving 20 bases between the germline ends. This CDR3 spans 19 amino acids. The V gene's germline CDR1 is SGHTS and CDR2 YDEGEE. The chain's CDR3 is CASSGSGTGTGSYNSPLHF. CDR3 DNA sequence: TGTGCCAGCAGCGGATCCGGGACGGGGACCGGCTCCTATAATTCACCCCTCCACTTT.

The V and J genes are TRBV18 and TRBJ2-7, with D unresolved. V dropped 3 bases and J dropped 0 bases, with 6 bases sitting between them. The CDR3 totals 13 residues. Germline V CDR1 and CDR2: KGHSH, LQKENI. As DNA, the CDR3 is TGTGCCAGCTCACCGGACGGCTCCTACGAGCAGTACGTC. Its translation: CASSPDGSYEQYV.

The V and J genes are TRBV3-1 (or the pseudogene TRBV3-2) and TRBJ1-2; D is possibly TRBD1 (5 bases). The germline V and J ends were trimmed by 4 bases and 4 bases, with 16 bases remaining between them. This CDR3 is 15 amino acids long. Germline V CDR1 and CDR2: LGHDT, YNNKEL (reference sequence). In DNA form, the CDR3 reads TGTGCCAGCAGCCGGAGCGGGACGGCCTTCTATGGCTACACCTTC. It is translated as CASSRSGTAFYGYTF.

This clone was seen more than once but under ten times. V and J are TRBV2 and TRBJ1-2; perhaps TRBD1 as D (5 bases). The length of the CDR3 is 13 residues. V shed 6 bases and J shed 7 bases, with 15 bases lying between them. Germline V gene lookup returns CDR1 SNHLY and CDR2 FYNNEI. The CDR3 bases are TGTGCCAGCAGGATTGAAGGTGGGGGTGGCTACACCTTC. Residues: CASRIEGGGGYTF.

The V gene is TRBV7-2, the J gene TRBJ1-2, with D hard to call. V gave up 1 base and J gave up 4 bases, with 16 bases separating them. Looked up from germline, CDR1 is SGHTA and CDR2 is FQGNSA. The CDR3 is 16 amino acids. CDR3 sequence: CASSLVPGSATYGYTF. For the CDR3, the DNA is TGTGCCAGCAGCTTAGTTCCTGGCTCCGCAACCTATGGCTACACCTTC.

The V gene is TRBV6-5, the J gene TRBJ2-7, with D perhaps matching TRBD1 or TRBD2 (5 bases each). This CDR3 has 13 residues. Deletions cut 6 bases from V and 5 bases from J, with 14 bases between. Germline CDR1 and CDR2: MNHEY and SVGAGI. CDR3 protein: CASSQSWDDEQYV. In DNA form, the CDR3 reads TGTGCCAGCAGCCAAAGCTGGGACGACGAGCAGTACGTC.

J is TRBJ1-4 and V is TRBV11-2; TRBD1 matches at 7 bases. The germline V gene encodes CDR1 SGHAT and CDR2 FQNNGV. This CDR3 is built from 16 residues. V shed 5 bases and J 0 bases; nucleotides not matched to a gene: 6. CDR3 in amino acids: CASSSRDRATNEKLFF. DNA of the CDR3: TGTGCCAGCAGCAGCCGGGACAGAGCAACTAATGAAAAACTGTTTTTT.

The chain carries TRBV5-5 and TRBJ2-7, with D perhaps TRBD1 (6 bases). The CDR3 runs to 15 residues. Germline CDR1 reads SGHKS; CDR2 reads YYEKEE (reference sequence). The V end lost 4 bases, the J end lost 2 bases, and 16 bases lay between the germline ends. The CDR3 DNA reads as TGTGCCAGCAGCCGGTCTACTGGACAGCCCTACGAGCAGTACGTC. Residues: CASSRSTGQPYEQYV.

The V call is TRBV7-2, the J call TRBJ2-3; tentatively, D is TRBD2 (5 bases). Germline CDR1 reads SGHTA; CDR2 reads FQGNSA. This CDR3 is built from 13 residues. Trimming stripped 5 bases from V and 6 bases from J, with 12 bases between. CDR3 nucleotide sequence: TGTGCCAGCAGCGAGGGCCCCCCGGATACGCAGTATTTT. Protein: CASSEGPPDTQYF.

Only one count was recorded for this clone. This rearrangement joins TRBV19 to TRBJ2-3, with TRBD1 identical over 7 bases. The germline gives CDR1 LNHDA, CDR2 SQIVND (reference sequence). The CDR3 sequence is 16 residues long. The V gene end was trimmed by 3 bases and the J gene end by 5 bases; junction bases not matched to a gene: 11. CDR3 in amino acids: CASSIRNRGLIDTQYF. The CDR3 DNA is TGTGCCAGTAGTATTAGGAACAGGGGCCTGATAGATACGCAGTATTTT.

This clone was observed a few times. V is TRBV5-6 and J is TRBJ1-5; tentative D call: TRBD1 (5 bases). Germline assignment: CDR1 SGHDT and CDR2 YYEEEE. The CDR3 sequence is 14 residues long. V was cut by 3 bases and J by 9 bases, with 16 bases left in between. Written as DNA, the CDR3 is TGTGCCAGCAGCTGGAGAGGGGCACCGGGGCCCCAGCATTTT. Translation gives CASSWRGAPGPQHF.

The genes are TRBV5-1 and TRBJ1-5, with D perhaps matching TRBD1 (6 bases). Looked up from germline, CDR1 is SGHRS and CDR2 is YFSETQ. Trimming left V 3 bases short and J 2 bases short, with 9 bases between. CDR3 length equals 14 residues. The CDR3 here is CASSYAGGNQPQHF. The CDR3 region has the DNA TGCGCCAGCAGCTATGCAGGGGGCAATCAGCCCCAGCATTTT. The full variable domain, its missing parts supplied by reference TRBV5-1 and TRBJ1-5, is KAGVTQTPRYLIKTRGQQVTLSCSPISGHRSVSWYQQTPGQGLQFLFEYFSETQRNKGNFPGRFSGRQFSNSRSEMNVSTLELGDSALYLCASSYAGGNQPQHFGDGTRLSIL.

The J gene is TRBJ1-2, the V gene TRBV7-9; D uncertain. V lost 0 bases, J lost 6 bases, and 8 bases lay in between. The germline CDR1 and CDR2 sequences are SEHNR and FQNEAQ (reference sequence). The CDR3 is made up of 13 amino acids. The DNA for the CDR3 is TGTGCCAGCAGCTTAGCGCAACCCCATGGCTACACCTTC. Translation: CASSLAQPHGYTF.

J is TRBJ1-4 and V is TRBV12-3 or TRBV12-4; perhaps TRBD1 as D (6 bases). CDR3 length: 13 residues. V shed 2 bases and J shed 5 bases, with 6 bases lying between them. The CDR3 sequence is CASSLQGNEKLFF. CDR3 sequence (DNA): TGTGCCAGCAGTTTACAGGGGAATGAAAAACTGTTTTTT.

The rearrangement joins TRBV25-1 to TRBJ1-2; D is unresolved. Germline V CDR1 and CDR2: MGHDK, SYGVNS. The CDR3 is 14 amino acids. Trimming left V 3 bases short and J 4 bases short, with 12 bases between. In DNA form, the CDR3 reads TGTGCCAGCAGTGATCCCAGGTTAGCCTATGGCTACACCTTC. Translation gives CASSDPRLAYGYTF.